The 17 T cell receptor beta chains below all came from one sample that was sequenced in a study of spatial heterogeneity in lung cancer. TCRdb itself ran the 5' RACE reads through MiXCR, one entry per CDR3 protein. The table lists approximately 11,000 distinct CDR3 sequences, approximately 15% of them singletons. Specified time point: sample taken at primary tumor resection. Sequencing of whole RNA from tumor, nontumor lung or frozen PBMC involved no sorting. The material sequenced was PBMCs, taken at surgery. Source of these receptors: a male donor with early-stage non-small cell lung cancer.

This clonotype has ten or more counts. The chain has TRBV6-5 and TRBJ1-1; D perhaps matches TRBD1 (5 bases). V lost 7 bases and J 0 bases, leaving 15 bases between the germline ends. Germline V gives CDR1 MNHEY, CDR2 SVGAGI. The CDR3 extends over 15 amino acids. The CDR3 region is CASTLYGTMNTEAFF. CDR3 nucleotide sequence: TGTGCCAGCACTCTATACGGGACGATGAACACTGAAGCTTTCTTT.

This clonotype was recorded at least ten times. The chain's CDR3 is CAWSVRSNQPQHF. DNA for the CDR3: TGTGCCTGGAGTGTCCGGTCCAATCAGCCCCAGCATTTT. The J gene is TRBJ1-5, the V gene TRBV30; D gene uncertain. CDR1 and CDR2 from the germline V gene are GTSNPN and SVGIG (reference sequence). Trimming shortened V by 0 bases and J by 3 bases, and 6 bases separated the two germline ends. The CDR3 totals 13 residues.

This clonotype has ten or more counts. The chain combines TRBV24-1 with TRBJ2-1; weak D call: TRBD1 (5 bases). Looked up from germline, CDR1 is KGHDR and CDR2 is SFDVKD. V shed 3 bases and J shed 12 bases, with 11 bases lying between them. The CDR3 covers 12 residues. The CDR3 protein is CATSDPRARQFF. In nucleotides, the CDR3 is TGTGCCACCAGTGATCCCAGGGCTAGGCAGTTCTTC.

The table lists this clonotype with a few counts. The chain uses TRBV21-1 and TRBJ1-1; TRBD1 reflects the table's D call only, with no check against the DNA. TRBV21-1 is assigned pseudogene status. This CDR3 is built from 18 residues. The CDR3 protein is CASSKGGRKGHLNTEAFF. The CDR3 DNA is TGTGCCAGCAGCAAAGGTGGGAGAAAGGGACACCTGAACACTGAAGCTTTCTTT.

V gene TRBV6-5 combines with J gene TRBJ1-2; D may be TRBD1 (5 bases). Trimming stripped 2 bases from V and 2 bases from J, with 18 bases between. CDR1 is MNHEY, CDR2 SVGAGI, per germline. CDR3 length equals 17 residues. CDR3 nucleotides: TGTGCCAGCAGTTACCTTTCAGGGCAGGGACGAAACTATGGCTACACCTTC. Its translation is CASSYLSGQGRNYGYTF.

V usage is TRBV6-6 and J usage is TRBJ2-1; no definite D call. In germline, CDR1 is MNHNY, CDR2 SVGAGI (reference sequence). The CDR3 is made up of 14 amino acids. Deletions cut 2 bases from V and 4 bases from J, with 9 bases between. The CDR3 sequence is CASSYPQSYNEQFF. CDR3 DNA: TGTGCCAGCAGTTACCCACAGTCTTACAATGAGCAGTTCTTC.

V is TRBV7-8 and J is TRBJ2-1; 9 bases map to TRBD2. From germline, CDR1 is SGHVS and CDR2 FQNEAQ. V gave up 5 bases and J gave up 1 base; unmatched junction bases: 3. This CDR3 comprises 15 residues. This CDR3 is CASSHSGSSYNEQFF. The CDR3 nucleotides read TGTGCCAGCAGCCATAGCGGGAGTTCCTACAATGAGCAGTTCTTC.

Concerning this clonotype: A much more abundant neighbour one base away suggests this may be a read error. The rearrangement uses TRBV28 and TRBJ1-1, with 9 positions matching TRBD1. There are 15 residues in the CDR3. In germline, CDR1 is MDHEN, CDR2 SYDVKM. The CDR3 spells CASRNSGQGISGASF. In DNA, the CDR3 is TGTGCCAGCAGGAATTCGGGACAGGGTATATCGGGAGCTTCCTTT.

Only a few counts were recorded for this clonotype. This rearrangement joins TRBV20-1 to TRBJ1-5, with 9 bases that match TRBD1. The CDR3 is 16 amino acids. Per germline, CDR1 DFQATT and CDR2 SNEGSKA (reference sequence). V lost 3 bases to trimming and J lost 7 bases; unmatched junction nucleotides: 13. CDR3 nucleotide sequence: TGCAGTGCTAGGGCCCCGGGACAGGGATTCGGGCAGCCCCAGCATTTT. Its protein is CSARAPGQGFGQPQHF.

This sequence joins TRBV28 and TRBJ2-3; tentatively, D is TRBD1 or TRBD2 (5 bases each). The V gene's germline CDR1 is MDHEN and CDR2 SYDVKM. V was pared by 7 bases and J by 9 bases, with 11 bases between. This CDR3 region has 11 residues. CDR3 in DNA: TGTGCCAGCAATTTCCGGGACACGCAGTATTTT. Residues: CASNFRDTQYF.

The sample holds many counts of this clonotype. The chain couples TRBV11-2 to TRBJ2-1, with TRBD1 matching 8 bases. Per the germline V gene, CDR1 is SGHAT and CDR2 is FQNNGV. The CDR3 is 14 residues long. Trimming removed 5 bases from V and 5 bases from J; junction bases left unmatched: 5. CDR3 nucleotide sequence: TGTGCCAGCAGCCCGGACAGGGACCACAATGAGCAGTTCTTC. Protein sequence: CASSPDRDHNEQFF.

About this clonotype: A much larger clone differs by one base, so this may be a read error. The chain joins TRBV7-3 to TRBJ2-1, with D perhaps TRBD1 (5 bases). The germline V gene has CDR1 SGHTA and CDR2 FQGTGA. V was trimmed by 5 bases and J by 8 bases, leaving 16 bases between them. The CDR3 runs 14 residues. The chain's CDR3 is CASSANQGYYEQFF. CDR3 sequence (DNA): TGTGCCAGCAGCGCGAACCAGGGTTACTATGAGCAGTTCTTC.

This clonotype was found many times. The chain carries TRBV3-1 and TRBJ1-6; D is undetermined. The CDR3 has 17 amino acids. Germline lookup yields CDR1 LGHDT and CDR2 YNNKEL (reference sequence). V shed 0 bases and J shed 0 bases, with 9 bases lying between them. Here the CDR3 DNA reads TGTGCCAGCAGCCAAGAAGCAGGTCGCTCCTATAATTCACCCCTCCACTTT. It encodes CASSQEAGRSYNSPLHF.

This clonotype appeared a few times. The gene calls are TRBV7-9 and TRBJ2-5; the D is unclear. This CDR3 region has 13 residues. Germline-derived CDR1 and CDR2 are SEHNR and FQNEAQ (reference sequence). V was trimmed by 5 bases and J by 5 bases, leaving 12 bases between them. CDR3 coding DNA: TGTGCCAGCAGCCCCCTCCCGGTGGAGACCCAGTACTTC. This translates into CASSPLPVETQYF.

The table lists this clonotype with a few counts. This sequence joins TRBV14 and TRBJ1-1; the D gene is possibly TRBD1 (6 bases). The CDR3 runs to 15 residues. Germline V gene data show CDR1 as SGHDN and CDR2 as FVKESK. V was cut by 3 bases and J by 1 base, with 12 bases left in between. CDR3 DNA: TGTGCCAGCAGCCAGAGGATGACAGGGAACACTGAAGCTTTCTTT. Translating gives CASSQRMTGNTEAFF.

This clonotype was counted only a few times. The chain employs TRBV28 and TRBJ2-5; tentatively, D is TRBD2 (6 bases). Germline CDR1 is MDHEN and CDR2 is SYDVKM. The CDR3 is made up of 15 amino acids. Trimming removed 5 bases at V and 2 bases at J, with 15 bases between. The CDR3: CASSPWTTTQETQYF. DNA for the CDR3: TGTGCCAGCAGTCCCTGGACTACAACACAAGAGACCCAGTACTTC.

This chain joins TRBV29-1 and TRBJ2-7, with 11 bases fitting TRBD1. The CDR3 contains 12 residues. CDR1 and CDR2 from the germline V gene are SQVTM and ANQGSEA. The V and J ends lost 7 bases and 4 bases, in that order; junction bases with no gene match: 3. CDR3: CSARDRGYEQYF. CDR3 nucleotide sequence: TGCAGCGCCAGGGACAGGGGGTACGAGCAGTACTTC.